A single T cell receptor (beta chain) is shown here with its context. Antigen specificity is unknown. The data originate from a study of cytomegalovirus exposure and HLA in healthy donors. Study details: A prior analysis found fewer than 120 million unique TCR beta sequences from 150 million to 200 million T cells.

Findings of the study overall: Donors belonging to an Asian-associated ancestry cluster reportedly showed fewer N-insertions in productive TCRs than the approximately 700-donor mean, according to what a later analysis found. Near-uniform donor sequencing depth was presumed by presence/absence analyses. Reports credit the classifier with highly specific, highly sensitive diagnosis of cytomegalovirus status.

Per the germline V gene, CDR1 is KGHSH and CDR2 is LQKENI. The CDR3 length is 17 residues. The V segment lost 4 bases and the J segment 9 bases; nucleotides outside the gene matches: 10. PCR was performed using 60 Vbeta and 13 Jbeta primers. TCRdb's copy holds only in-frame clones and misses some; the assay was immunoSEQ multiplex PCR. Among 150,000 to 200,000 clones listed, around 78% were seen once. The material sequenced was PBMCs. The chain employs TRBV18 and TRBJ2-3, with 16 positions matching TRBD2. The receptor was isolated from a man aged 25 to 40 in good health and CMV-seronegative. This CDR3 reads CASSLGTSGREYYTQYF. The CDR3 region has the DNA TGTGCCAGCTCACTAGGGACTAGCGGGAGGGAGTATTACACGCAGTATTTT.